This T cell receptor beta chain was sequenced during a study of T cells in localized non-small cell lung cancer. On this clone itself: Its cognate antigen is unknown.

Study results and caveats: Appearing in adjacent lung were a median roughly 59 of the top 100 tumor clones. The highest T cell clonality was in uninvolved adjacent lung, above tumor. A denser population of T cells in blood accompanied longer overall survival.

Using immunoSEQ multiplex PCR, the repertoire was profiled, and TCRdb retains in-frame clones only, with some absent. The sample carries about 1,400 clones, 20% to 30% recorded once. According to the study, adjacent lung free of atypia was obtained at least 2 cm from the tumor margin. Trimming stripped 1 base from V and 7 bases from J, with 10 bases between. This CDR3 region has 13 residues. Germline CDR1 is SNHLY and CDR2 is FYNNEI. The rearrangement uses TRBV2 and TRBJ2-5, with D hard to call. The source material was normal lung tissue next to the tumor, sampled before any cancer treatment. The receptor's source is a man between 40 and 70 years old with stage II squamous cell lung carcinoma. CDR3 nucleotides: TGTGCCAGCAGTGAAGAGCGCTCCGGGACCCAGTACTTC. It is translated as CASSEERSGTQYF.